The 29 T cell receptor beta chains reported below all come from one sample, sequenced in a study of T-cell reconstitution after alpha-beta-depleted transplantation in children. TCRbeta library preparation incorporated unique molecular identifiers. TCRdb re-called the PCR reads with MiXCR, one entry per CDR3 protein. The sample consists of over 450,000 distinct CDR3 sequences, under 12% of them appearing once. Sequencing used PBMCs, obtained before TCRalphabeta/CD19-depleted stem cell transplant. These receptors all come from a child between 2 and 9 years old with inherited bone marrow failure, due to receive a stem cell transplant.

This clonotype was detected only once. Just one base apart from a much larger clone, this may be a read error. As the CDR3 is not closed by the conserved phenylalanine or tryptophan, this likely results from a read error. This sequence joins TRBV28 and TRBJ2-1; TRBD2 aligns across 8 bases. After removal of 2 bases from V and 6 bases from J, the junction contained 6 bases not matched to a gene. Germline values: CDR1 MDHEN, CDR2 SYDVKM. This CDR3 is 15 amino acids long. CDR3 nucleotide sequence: TGTGCCAGCAGTTTAATAGGGGGACTAGTCAATGAGCAGTTCCTC. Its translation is CASSLIGGLVNEQFL.

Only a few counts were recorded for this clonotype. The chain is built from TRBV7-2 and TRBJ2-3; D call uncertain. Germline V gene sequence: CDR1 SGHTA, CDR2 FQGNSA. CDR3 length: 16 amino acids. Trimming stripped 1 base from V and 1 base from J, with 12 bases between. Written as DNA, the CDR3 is TGTGCCAGCAGCTTAGATCGTCTCGTACGCACAGATACGCAGTATTTT. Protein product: CASSLDRLVRTDTQYF.

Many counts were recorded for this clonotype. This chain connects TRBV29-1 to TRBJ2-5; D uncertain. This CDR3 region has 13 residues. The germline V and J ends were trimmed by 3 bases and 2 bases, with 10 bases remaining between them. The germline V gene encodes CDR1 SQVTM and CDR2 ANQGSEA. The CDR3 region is CSVDPVTQETQYF. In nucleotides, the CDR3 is TGCAGCGTTGATCCAGTAACACAAGAGACCCAGTACTTC.

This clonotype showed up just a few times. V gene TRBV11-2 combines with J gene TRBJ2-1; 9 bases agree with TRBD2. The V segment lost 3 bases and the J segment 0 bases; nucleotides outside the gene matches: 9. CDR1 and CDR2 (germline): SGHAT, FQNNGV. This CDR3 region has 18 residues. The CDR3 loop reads CASSFNAGGTSSYNEQFF. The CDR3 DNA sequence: TGTGCCAGCAGCTTCAACGCGGGAGGGACTAGCTCCTACAATGAGCAGTTCTTC.

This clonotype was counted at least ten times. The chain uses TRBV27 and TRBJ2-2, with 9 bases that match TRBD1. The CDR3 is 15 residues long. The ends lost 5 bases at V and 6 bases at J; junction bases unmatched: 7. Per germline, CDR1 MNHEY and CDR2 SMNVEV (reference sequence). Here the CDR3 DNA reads TGTGCCAGCAGTACAGTAGGGACAGGGTCCGGGGAGCTGTTTTTT. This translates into CASSTVGTGSGELFF.

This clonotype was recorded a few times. The CDR3 nucleotides read TGTGCCAGCAGTCCACAGGGGGCGTTAGGCTATGGCTACACCTTC. Translating it yields CASSPQGALGYGYTF. The rearrangement joins TRBV28 to TRBJ1-2; TRBD1 matches at 9 bases. The CDR3 runs to 15 residues. Germline V gene sequence: CDR1 MDHEN, CDR2 SYDVKM. The junction had 8 bases not matched to a gene; V was cut back by 5 bases and J by 4 bases.

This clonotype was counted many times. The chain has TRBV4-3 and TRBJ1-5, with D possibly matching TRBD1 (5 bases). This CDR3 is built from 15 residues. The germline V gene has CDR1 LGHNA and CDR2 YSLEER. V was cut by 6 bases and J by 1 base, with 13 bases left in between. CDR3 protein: CASRRRGGSNQPQHF. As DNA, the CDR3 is TGCGCCAGCAGGCGTCGGGGGGGGAGCAATCAGCCCCAGCATTTT.

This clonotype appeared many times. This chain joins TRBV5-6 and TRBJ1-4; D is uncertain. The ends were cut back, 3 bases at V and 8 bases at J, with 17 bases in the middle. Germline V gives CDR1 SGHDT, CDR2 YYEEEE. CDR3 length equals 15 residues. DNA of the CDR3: TGTGCCAGCAGCTCTACAGCCTCGCTTGGGGAAAAACTGTTTTTT. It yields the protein CASSSTASLGEKLFF.

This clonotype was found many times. CDR3 bases: TGTGCCTCAAGGGGGAGTAGCTCCTACAATGAGCAGTTCTTC. It codes for CASRGSSSYNEQFF. The chain couples TRBV2 to TRBJ2-1; D perhaps matches TRBD1 (6 bases). The CDR3 covers 14 residues. Germline CDR1 and CDR2: SNHLY and FYNNEI. Trimming took off 11 bases at V and 0 bases at J, with 14 bases between the two ends.

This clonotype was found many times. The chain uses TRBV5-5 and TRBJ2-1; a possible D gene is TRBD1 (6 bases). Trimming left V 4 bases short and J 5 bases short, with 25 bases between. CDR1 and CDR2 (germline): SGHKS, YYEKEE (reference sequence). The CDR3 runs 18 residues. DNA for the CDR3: TGTGCCAGCAGCCCTCGTCGGCCACGGGCAGGGGTGGACAATGAGCAGTTCTTC. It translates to CASSPRRPRAGVDNEQFF.

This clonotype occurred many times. The CDR3 region has the DNA TGTGCCAGCAGCCAAGGAGACCGGAGCTCCTACAATGAGCAGTTCTTC. This codes for CASSQGDRSSYNEQFF. The V gene is TRBV4-2, the J gene TRBJ2-1; D gene uncertain. V lost 1 base, J lost 0 bases, and 10 bases lay in between. The CDR3 covers 16 residues. CDR1 is LGHNA, CDR2 YNFKEQ, per germline.

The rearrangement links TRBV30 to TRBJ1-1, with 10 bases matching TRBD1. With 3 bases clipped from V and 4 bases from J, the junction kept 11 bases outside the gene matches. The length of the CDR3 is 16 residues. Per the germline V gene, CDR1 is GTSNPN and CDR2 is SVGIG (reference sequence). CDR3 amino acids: CAWREGTGDIGTEAFF. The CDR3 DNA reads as TGTGCCTGGAGAGAAGGGACAGGGGATATCGGCACTGAAGCTTTCTTT.

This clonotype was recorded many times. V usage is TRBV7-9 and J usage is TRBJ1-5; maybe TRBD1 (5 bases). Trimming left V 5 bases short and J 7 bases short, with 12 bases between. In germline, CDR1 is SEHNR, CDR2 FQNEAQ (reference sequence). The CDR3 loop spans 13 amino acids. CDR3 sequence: CASSPDSVQPQHF. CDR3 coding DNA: TGTGCCAGCAGCCCAGACAGCGTCCAGCCCCAGCATTTT.

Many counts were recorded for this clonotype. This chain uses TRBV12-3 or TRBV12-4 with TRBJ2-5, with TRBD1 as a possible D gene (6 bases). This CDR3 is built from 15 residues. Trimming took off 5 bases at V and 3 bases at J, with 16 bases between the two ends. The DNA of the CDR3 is TGTGCCAGCAGTACCATGCCAGGGGAAGAAGAGACCCAGTACTTC. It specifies CASSTMPGEEETQYF.

The CDR3: CASGLHRGRNTGELFF. CDR3 DNA: TGTGCCAGCGGCCTTCACCGGGGGAGAAACACCGGGGAGCTGTTTTTT. This chain joins TRBV11-2 and TRBJ2-2, with a tentative D call TRBD2 (6 bases). This CDR3 is 16 amino acids long. Trimming took 8 bases from V and 2 from J, leaving 18 bases between them. Germline V gene data show CDR1 as SGHAT and CDR2 as FQNNGV. Drawing the rest from reference TRBV11-2 and TRBJ2-2, the complete variable domain is EAGVAQSPRYKIIEKRQSVAFWCNPISGHATLYWYQQILGQGPKLLIQFQNNGVVDDSQLPKDRFSAERLKGVDSTLKIQPAKLEDSAVYLCASGLHRGRNTGELFFGEGSRLTVL.

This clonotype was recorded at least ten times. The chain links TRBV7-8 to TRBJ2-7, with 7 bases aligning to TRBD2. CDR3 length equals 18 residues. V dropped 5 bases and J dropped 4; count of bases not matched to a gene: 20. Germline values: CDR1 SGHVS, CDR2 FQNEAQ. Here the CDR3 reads CASSQWTVVGRGKYEQYF. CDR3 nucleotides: TGTGCCAGCAGCCAGTGGACCGTGGTCGGGCGGGGGAAATACGAGCAGTACTTC.

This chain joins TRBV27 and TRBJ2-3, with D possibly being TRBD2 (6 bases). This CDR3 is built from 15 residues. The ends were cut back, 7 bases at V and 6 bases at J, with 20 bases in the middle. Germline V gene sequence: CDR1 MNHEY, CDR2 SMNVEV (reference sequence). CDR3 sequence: CASTPMGGLKDTQYF. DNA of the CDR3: TGTGCCAGCACCCCTATGGGGGGTCTCAAGGATACGCAGTATTTT.

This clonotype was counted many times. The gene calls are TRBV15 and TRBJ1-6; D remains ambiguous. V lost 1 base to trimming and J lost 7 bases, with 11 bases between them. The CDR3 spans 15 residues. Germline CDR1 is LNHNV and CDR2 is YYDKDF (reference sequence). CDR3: CATSRGTGLNSPLHF. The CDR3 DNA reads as TGTGCCACCAGCAGAGGGACGGGATTAAATTCACCCCTCCACTTT.

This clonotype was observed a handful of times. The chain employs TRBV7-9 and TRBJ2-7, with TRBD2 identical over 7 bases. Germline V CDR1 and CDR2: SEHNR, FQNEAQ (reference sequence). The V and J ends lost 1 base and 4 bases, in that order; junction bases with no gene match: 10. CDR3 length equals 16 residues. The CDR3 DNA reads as TGTGCCAGCAGCTTAGAAGTGATGGCGGGAGAGTACGAGCAGTACTTC. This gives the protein CASSLEVMAGEYEQYF.

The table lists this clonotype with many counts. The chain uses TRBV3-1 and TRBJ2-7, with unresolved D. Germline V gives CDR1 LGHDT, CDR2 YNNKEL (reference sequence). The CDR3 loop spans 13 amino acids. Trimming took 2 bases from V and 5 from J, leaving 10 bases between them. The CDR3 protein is CASSQLGRDEQYF. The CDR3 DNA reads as TGTGCCAGCAGCCAATTAGGAAGGGACGAGCAGTACTTC.

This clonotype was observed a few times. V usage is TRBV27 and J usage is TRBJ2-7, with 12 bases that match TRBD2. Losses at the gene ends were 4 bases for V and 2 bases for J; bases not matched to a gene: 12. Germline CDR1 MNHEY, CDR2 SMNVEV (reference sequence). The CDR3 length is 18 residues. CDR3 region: CASSSPTGTSGFPYEQYF. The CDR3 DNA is TGTGCCAGCAGTTCCCCGACTGGGACTAGCGGGTTCCCCTACGAGCAGTACTTC.

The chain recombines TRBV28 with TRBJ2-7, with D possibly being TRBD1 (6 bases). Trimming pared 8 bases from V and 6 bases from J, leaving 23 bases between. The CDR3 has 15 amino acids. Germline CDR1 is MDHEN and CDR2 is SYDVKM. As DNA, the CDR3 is TGTGCCAGCCAAGAAATTTCCCGGGACACCTCCGAGCAGTACTTC. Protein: CASQEISRDTSEQYF.

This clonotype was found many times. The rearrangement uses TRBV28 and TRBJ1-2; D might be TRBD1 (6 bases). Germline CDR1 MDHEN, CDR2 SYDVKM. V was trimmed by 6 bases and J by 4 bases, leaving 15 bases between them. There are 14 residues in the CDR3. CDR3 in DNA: TGTGCCAGCAGCCGAGACAGGCATCCCTATGGCTACACCTTC. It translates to CASSRDRHPYGYTF.

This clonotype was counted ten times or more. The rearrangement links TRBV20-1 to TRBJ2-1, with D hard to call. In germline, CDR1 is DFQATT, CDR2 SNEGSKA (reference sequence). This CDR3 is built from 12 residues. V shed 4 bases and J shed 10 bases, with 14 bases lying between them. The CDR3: CSANRRTAEQFF. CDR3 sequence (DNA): TGCAGTGCTAATCGGCGGACCGCAGAGCAGTTCTTC.

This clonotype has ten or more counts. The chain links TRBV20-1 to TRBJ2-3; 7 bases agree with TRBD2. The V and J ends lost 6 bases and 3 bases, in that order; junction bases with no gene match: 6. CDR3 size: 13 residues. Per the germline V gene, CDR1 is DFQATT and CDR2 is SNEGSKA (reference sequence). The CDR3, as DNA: TGCAGTGCCCTCCCGGGAGGAACAGATACGCAGTATTTT. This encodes CSALPGGTDTQYF.

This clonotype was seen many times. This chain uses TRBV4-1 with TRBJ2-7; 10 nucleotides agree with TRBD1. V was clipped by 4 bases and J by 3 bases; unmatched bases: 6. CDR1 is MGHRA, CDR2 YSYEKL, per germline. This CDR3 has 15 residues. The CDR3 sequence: CASSPGQGGGYEQYF. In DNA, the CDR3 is TGCGCCAGCAGCCCCGGACAGGGGGGAGGCTACGAGCAGTACTTC.

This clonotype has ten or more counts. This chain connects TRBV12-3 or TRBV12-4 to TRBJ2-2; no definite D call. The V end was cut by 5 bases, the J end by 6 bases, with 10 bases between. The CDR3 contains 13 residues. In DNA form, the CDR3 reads TGTGCCAGCAGTCTCAAGGTCTCCGGGGAGCTGTTTTTT. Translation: CASSLKVSGELFF.

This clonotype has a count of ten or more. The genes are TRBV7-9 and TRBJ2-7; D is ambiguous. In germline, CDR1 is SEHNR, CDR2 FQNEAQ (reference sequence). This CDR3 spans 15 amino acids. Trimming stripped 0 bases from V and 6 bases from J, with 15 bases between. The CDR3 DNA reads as TGTGCCAGCAGCTTAGCGGTAGACGGTGGCACCGAGCAGTACTTC. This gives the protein CASSLAVDGGTEQYF.

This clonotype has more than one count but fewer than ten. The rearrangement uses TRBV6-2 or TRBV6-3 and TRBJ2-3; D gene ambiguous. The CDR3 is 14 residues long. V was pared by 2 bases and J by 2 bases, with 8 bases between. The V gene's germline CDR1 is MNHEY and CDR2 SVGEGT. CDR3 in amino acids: CASSYVGPTDTQYF. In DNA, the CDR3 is TGTGCCAGCAGTTACGTCGGGCCCACAGATACGCAGTATTTT.